The 25 T cell receptor beta chains below all came from one sample that was sequenced in a study of breast tumors, draining lymph nodes, adjacent tissues. From the multiplex PCR reads, TCRdb called clonotypes with MiXCR, one entry per CDR3 protein. Among some 200,000 distinct CDR3 sequences, roughly 31% were seen once, and the ten largest hold 4.3%. Breast cancer patients provided tissue from their axillary draining lymph nodes. The sample was axillary lymph node tissue. All receptors come from a female donor with breast cancer. Some clones in this sample may be carry-over from other donors' samples.

In this sample, this clonotype turned up many times. This chain joins TRBV19 and TRBJ2-7; 10 bases agree with TRBD2. This CDR3 has 16 residues. The germline V gene has CDR1 LNHDA and CDR2 SQIVND (reference sequence). The junction had 14 bases not matched to a gene; V was cut back by 6 bases and J by 6 bases. The CDR3 nucleotides read TGTGCCAGTAGCCCCGGGACTAGCGACTGGATAAGCGAGCAGTACTTC. It yields the protein CASSPGTSDWISEQYF.

In its sample, this clonotype was seen a few times. One base away lies a much larger clone, so this may be a sequencing read error. The CDR3 DNA sequence: TGTGCCAGCAGCCCTGCTAGCGGGACGAGGTTCCGCGAGCAGTACTTC. As protein: CASSPASGTRFREQYF. The rearrangement uses TRBV11-2 and TRBJ2-7; TRBD2 matches 9 bases. CDR3 length equals 16 residues. The junction had 14 bases not matched to a gene; V was cut back by 5 bases and J by 6 bases. Germline-derived CDR1 and CDR2 are SGHAT and FQNNGV.

The chain links TRBV2 to TRBJ2-3, with D possibly TRBD2 on 7 matching bases. Trimming took 4 bases from V and 11 from J, leaving 22 bases between them. Germline assignment: CDR1 SNHLY and CDR2 FYNNEI. This CDR3 contains 15 residues. The CDR3 region has the DNA TGTGCCAGCAGTGTAGGGGGGGGCGGGTACAATGAGCAGTATTTT. Translation gives CASSVGGGGYNEQYF.

This clonotype has at least ten counts. The chain employs TRBV30 and TRBJ1-4; D is unclear. The CDR3 extends over 15 amino acids. V shed 0 bases and J shed 2 bases, with 10 bases lying between them. Germline CDR1 reads GTSNPN; CDR2 reads SVGIG (reference sequence). CDR3 sequence reads: CAWSVRGGTNEKLFF. The CDR3 nucleotides read TGTGCCTGGAGTGTACGAGGTGGGACTAATGAAAAACTGTTTTTT.

This chain links TRBV6-5 with TRBJ1-6; 8 bases line up with TRBD1. V dropped 4 bases and J dropped 11; count of bases not matched to a gene: 13. Per germline, CDR1 MNHEY and CDR2 SVGAGI. The CDR3 totals 16 residues. CDR3 in amino acids: CASSSQGASYDPPLHF. As DNA, the CDR3 is TGTGCCAGCAGTTCTCAGGGGGCCAGCTATGATCCACCCCTCCACTTT.

This clonotype was counted many times. The chain couples TRBV11-2 to TRBJ2-3, with TRBD1 matching over 9 bases. Germline loops: CDR1 SGHAT, CDR2 FQNNGV. The length of the CDR3 is 17 residues. Germline trimming cut 5 bases from V and 0 bases from J; bases unmatched to any gene: 9. CDR3 DNA: TGTGCCAGCAGCCACGGGACAGGGCGGACTAGCACAGATACGCAGTATTTT. The encoded protein is CASSHGTGRTSTDTQYF.

In its sample, this clonotype was seen many times. This chain joins TRBV4-1 and TRBJ2-3, with D possibly being TRBD2 (6 bases). The CDR3 consists of 15 residues. Germline V gives CDR1 MGHRA, CDR2 YSYEKL. Trimming pared 1 base from V and 4 bases from J, leaving 12 bases between. The CDR3 nucleotides read TGCGCCAGCAGCCAAGTGGCGGGGACCCCAGATACGCAGTATTTT. This codes for CASSQVAGTPDTQYF.

This clonotype was counted at least ten times. This rearrangement joins TRBV3-1 to TRBJ1-4; D is undetermined. Trimming took 2 bases from V and 4 from J, leaving 8 bases between them. The CDR3 length is 14 residues. CDR1 and CDR2 (germline): LGHDT, YNNKEL (reference sequence). In DNA, the CDR3 is TGTGCCAGCAGCCAACGGGGTCTTAATGAAAAACTGTTTTTT. It codes for CASSQRGLNEKLFF.

This clonotype was counted between two and nine times. The CDR3, as DNA: TGTGCCAGCAGTCCACAGCGGGGTACCTACGAGCAGTACTTC. It yields the protein CASSPQRGTYEQYF. The chain carries TRBV6-2 or TRBV6-3 and TRBJ2-7; TRBD2 agrees at 7 bases. Germline CDR1 and CDR2: MNHEY and SVGEGT. J was trimmed by 2 bases and V by 5 bases; bases with no gene match: 6. CDR3 length: 14 amino acids.

With regard to this clonotype: Given a much more abundant clone one base away, this may be a read error. The chain uses TRBV5-6 and TRBJ1-2; no firm D call. The CDR3 length is 13 residues. The germline V gene encodes CDR1 SGHDT and CDR2 YYEEEE. Trimming left V 3 bases short and J 4 bases short, with 10 bases between. DNA for the CDR3: TGTGCCAGCAGCTCCCCGGAAACCTATGGCTACACCTTC. Its translation: CASSSPETYGYTF.

This clonotype has at least ten counts. This chain uses TRBV7-3 with TRBJ1-2; D possibly corresponds to TRBD1 (6 bases). Germline V lookup: CDR1 SGHTA, CDR2 FQGTGA. V lost 5 bases to trimming and J lost 8 bases, with 21 bases between them. The CDR3 spans 15 residues. CDR3 bases: TGTGCCAGCAGCGCCGCAGGGGAGGTGGACCAGGGCTACACCTTC. Its translation: CASSAAGEVDQGYTF. The full variable domain, its missing parts supplied by reference TRBV7-3 and TRBJ1-2, is GAGVSQTPSNKVTEKGKYVELRCDPISGHTALYWYRQSLGQGPEFLIYFQGTGAADDSGLPNDRFFAVRPEGSVSTLKIQRTERGDSAVYLCASSAAGEVDQGYTFGSGTRLTVV.

This clonotype was counted at least ten times. The chain is built from TRBV7-9 and TRBJ2-1, with D unclear. Germline CDR1 is SEHNR and CDR2 is FQNEAQ (reference sequence). V lost 6 bases and J 5 bases, leaving 5 bases between the germline ends. This CDR3 region has 11 residues. In DNA form, the CDR3 reads TGTGCCAGCAGGCGTAACAATGAGCAGTTCTTC. The encoded protein is CASRRNNEQFF.

This clonotype was counted many times. This sequence joins TRBV7-6 and TRBJ2-2, with 7 bases aligning to TRBD1. With V trimmed by 3 bases and J by 5 bases, 0 bases remained unmatched. The germline CDR1 and CDR2 sequences are SGHVS and FNYEAQ. This CDR3 comprises 13 residues. This chain's CDR3 is CASSLGQTGELFF. In nucleotides, the CDR3 is TGTGCCAGCAGCTTGGGACAGACCGGGGAGCTGTTTTTT.

This rearrangement joins TRBV25-1 to TRBJ1-2; D call uncertain. This CDR3 has 14 residues. The V gene's germline CDR1 is MGHDK and CDR2 SYGVNS. V was trimmed by 5 bases and J by 3 bases, leaving 13 bases between them. Here the CDR3 reads CASSPQRVDYGYTF. CDR3 bases: TGTGCCAGCAGTCCCCAGCGGGTAGACTATGGCTACACCTTC.

This clonotype was seen many times. The CDR3 DNA sequence: TGTGCCTGGAAGTTGCGGTCACAAGAGACCCAGTACTTC. Translation gives CAWKLRSQETQYF. This chain links TRBV30 with TRBJ2-5; D gene unclear. The germline CDR1 and CDR2 sequences are GTSNPN and SVGIG (reference sequence). V was shortened by 4 bases and J by 2 bases, with 11 bases between the two germline ends. The CDR3 sequence is 13 residues long.

Of note for this clonotype: This CDR3 fails to terminate in the conserved phenylalanine or tryptophan, so it likely reflects a read error. The limits of the CDR3 on the DNA are not certain, so only TCRdb's listed CDR3 is given. The chain uses TRBV19 and TRBJ1-6; TRBD1, the D gene given by the table, was not confirmed from the DNA. The CDR3 totals 14 residues, both ends included. CDR1 LNHDA and CDR2 SQIVND come from the germline V gene (reference sequence). CDR3 amino acids: CASRFGQGGSPPHL.

This clonotype has at least ten counts. The chain combines TRBV28 with TRBJ1-3, with D hard to call. CDR1 is MDHEN and CDR2 is SYDVKM in the germline V gene. The CDR3 is made up of 15 amino acids. Trimming took 6 bases from V and 0 from J, leaving 12 bases between them. In DNA form, the CDR3 reads TGTGCCAGCAGGGGGAGGGCCCACTCTGGAAACACCATATATTTT. Encoded protein: CASRGRAHSGNTIYF.

This clonotype was seen repeatedly, ten times or more. The V and J genes are TRBV5-4 and TRBJ2-3; D might be TRBD1 or TRBD2, each matching 5 bases. V lost 6 bases and J 6 bases, leaving 17 bases between the germline ends. The germline V gene encodes CDR1 SGHNT and CDR2 YYREEE (reference sequence). The CDR3 length is 14 residues. The CDR3 is CASTEGPVGDTQYF. CDR3 DNA: TGTGCCAGCACAGAGGGGCCGGTAGGGGATACGCAGTATTTT.

As to this clonotype: A much larger clone differs from this one at a single base, so this may be a read error. The chain employs TRBV6-6 and TRBJ2-5, with D perhaps matching TRBD1 or TRBD2 (5 bases each). The CDR3 is 15 residues long. Trimming removed 8 bases at V and 5 bases at J, with 21 bases between. The germline gives CDR1 MNHNY, CDR2 SVGAGI (reference sequence). The CDR3 protein is CASAHGTPRRETQYF. The CDR3 DNA follows: TGTGCCAGCGCACACGGGACCCCGAGGAGGGAGACCCAGTACTTC.

With regard to this clonotype: This sequence may be a read error, since a much larger clone differs from it by one base. The CDR3, as DNA: TGTGCCAGCAGCTTGCTCGAGGCGTCGAACACCGGGGAGCTGTTTTTT. It encodes CASSLLEASNTGELFF. J is TRBJ2-2 and V is TRBV5-6; no clear D gene. The CDR3 length is 16 residues. Looked up from germline, CDR1 is SGHDT and CDR2 is YYEEEE. V was trimmed by 1 base and J by 0 bases, leaving 10 bases between them.

This clonotype was seen many times. V usage is TRBV20-1 and J usage is TRBJ2-2, with D unresolved. The CDR3 consists of 15 residues. V was clipped by 3 bases and J by 1 base, with 12 bases between them. Germline V gene sequence: CDR1 DFQATT, CDR2 SNEGSKA (reference sequence). This CDR3 is CSARSLLMNTGELFF. The CDR3 region has the DNA TGCAGTGCTAGGAGCCTCCTGATGAACACCGGGGAGCTGTTTTTT.

The chain has TRBV7-8 and TRBJ2-5; 13 bases line up with TRBD2. V lost 6 bases to trimming and J lost 4 bases; unmatched junction nucleotides: 8. The CDR3 spans 16 residues. CDR1 and CDR2 from the germline V gene are SGHVS and FQNEAQ. The CDR3 sequence is CASSKGLAGMGETQYF. The CDR3 DNA reads as TGTGCCAGCAGTAAGGGACTAGCGGGGATGGGAGAGACCCAGTACTTC.

In the case of this clonotype: A much larger clone lies one base from this, so it may be a read error. The chain couples TRBV9 to TRBJ2-1; the match to TRBD2 covers 8 bases. The germline CDR1 and CDR2 sequences are SGDLS and YYNGEE. This CDR3 has 17 residues. The trim removed 0 bases at V and 9 bases at J, leaving 14 bases unmatched. The CDR3 loop reads CASSVVVGGTSLGEQFF. CDR3 nucleotide sequence: TGTGCCAGCAGCGTAGTAGTAGGGGGGACTAGTTTGGGTGAGCAGTTCTTC.

This clonotype was counted many times. The chain couples TRBV7-2 to TRBJ2-7; D possibly matches TRBD1 or TRBD2 (5 bases each). In germline, CDR1 is SGHTA, CDR2 FQGNSA. The CDR3 is made up of 15 amino acids. V was pared by 3 bases and J by 1 base, with 13 bases between. This CDR3 is CASSFSGTESYEQYF. In DNA, the CDR3 is TGTGCCAGCAGCTTTTCCGGGACGGAATCCTACGAGCAGTACTTC.

The table lists this clonotype with a count of one. This may come from a read error, since a much larger clone is one base off. The chain carries TRBV30 and TRBJ1-5; D is ambiguous. CDR1 is GTSNPN and CDR2 is SVGIG in the germline V gene (reference sequence). The CDR3 sequence is 14 residues long. V was clipped by 1 base and J by 6 bases, with 13 bases between them. CDR3 nucleotides: TGTGCCTGGAGTGATGGGCCAGGCGGTCAGCCCCAGCATTTT. Protein product: CAWSDGPGGQPQHF. The variable domain in full, with the rest retrieved from reference TRBV30 and TRBJ1-5, is SQTIHQWPATLVQPVGSPLSLECTVEGTSNPNLYWYRQAAGRGLQLLFYSVGIGQISSEVPQNLSASRPQDRQFILSSKKLLLSDSGFYLCAWSDGPGGQPQHFGDGTRLSIL.